This record concerns one T cell receptor (beta chain) sequence. Its cognate antigen is unknown. This record belongs to a study of shared clonotypes between healthy human individuals. Cells designated naive CD8 were CD45RO-negative and were positively selected for CCR7, with terminally differentiated effector memory CD45RA+ cells excluded. Using immunoSEQ multiplex PCR, the repertoire was profiled, and TCRdb retains in-frame clones only, with some absent. Of nearly 600,000 clones listed, roughly 96% were seen once; the top ten hold 0.09% to 0.13%. The CDR3 is made up of 14 amino acids. The germline V and J ends were trimmed by 4 bases and 0 bases, with 4 bases remaining between them. Germline V gene lookup returns CDR1 MGHRA and CDR2 YSYEKL. Whole-study findings and limits: Estimated richness values were generally larger in naive subsets than in memory subsets.

This chain connects TRBV4-1 to TRBJ2-6, with D unclear. Sequenced sample: naive CD8+ T cells sorted from blood. This receptor was taken from a woman aged 30 to 39 in good health. The CDR3 nucleotides read TGCGCCAGCAGCCCAAGCTCTGGGGCCAACGTCCTGACTTTC. Translation gives CASSPSSGANVLTF.